A selection of T cell receptor beta chains follows, all from one sample in a study of cytomegalovirus exposure and HLA in healthy donors. This table comes from immunoSEQ multiplex PCR, and its TCRdb copy is limited to in-frame clones, with some not included. This table has about 110,000 clones, about 87% appearing once. The sequenced material came from PBMCs. The receptors derive from a woman younger than 30 in good health and CMV-seropositive. Both conserved end residues are part of each CDR3. The order of the fields is V gene, J gene, clone size, D gene, CDR3 protein, CDR3 DNA. The D gene is left open where the match is weak. Size values are once, few and many counts, or a class for expanded clones, and some rows have none.

>TRBV18|TRBJ1-2|NA|NA
CASSPLGASYGYTF
TGTGCCAGCTCACCACTGGGGGCCAGCTATGGCTACACCTTC
>TRBV28|TRBJ2-1|NA|TRBD2
CASSLGARGDYNEQFF
TGTGCCAGCAGTTTAGGTGCGCGGGGGGACTACAATGAGCAGTTCTTC
>TRBV6-6|TRBJ2-5|NA|TRBD1
CASRPRRDREETQYF
TGTGCCAGCAGACCGCGCCGGGACAGGGAGGAGACCCAGTACTTC
>TRBV6-5|TRBJ1-1|NA|TRBD1
CASSLDRGNTEAFF
TGTGCCAGCAGCCTGGACAGGGGGAACACTGAAGCTTTCTTT
>TRBV28|TRBJ1-5|NA|NA
CASSPQTDQPQHF
TGTGCCAGCAGTCCCCAGACTGATCAGCCCCAGCATTTT
>TRBV6-1|TRBJ1-5|NA|NA
CASSDRSHSNQPQHF
TGTGCCAGCAGTGACAGGTCCCATAGCAATCAGCCCCAGCATTTT
>TRBV28|TRBJ2-2|few|NA
CASSFDRLPTGELFF
TGTGCCAGCAGCTTCGACAGGCTCCCAACCGGGGAGCTGTTTTTT
>TRBV25-1|TRBJ2-7|NA|NA
CASSVGGYEQYF
TGTGCCAGCAGTGTGGGGGGCTACGAGCAGTACTTC
>TRBV6-4|TRBJ2-2|NA|TRBD2
CASSDSLGGDSGELFF
TGTGCCAGCAGTGACTCCCTTGGGGGGGACTCCGGGGAGCTGTTTTTT
>TRBV5-1|TRBJ2-5|NA|TRBD1
CASSHRDREETQYF
TGCGCCAGCAGCCACCGGGACAGAGAAGAGACCCAGTACTTC
>TRBV7-2|TRBJ2-3|NA|TRBD2
CASSLGRGGMLDTQYF
TGTGCCAGCAGCTTAGGTCGGGGGGGAATGCTGGATACGCAGTATTTT
>TRBV20-1|TRBJ2-5|NA|NA
CSALQETQYF
TGCAGTGCTCTTCAAGAGACCCAGTACTTC
>TRBV27|TRBJ2-2|NA|NA
CATRTPFTGELFF
TGTGCCACCCGGACTCCCTTCACCGGGGAGCTGTTTTTT
>TRBV28|TRBJ2-2|NA|TRBD1
CASSYDRGLTGELFF
TGTGCCAGCAGTTACGACAGGGGGTTAACCGGGGAGCTGTTTTTT
>TRBV7-2|TRBJ1-1|NA|NA
CASSTYTNTEAFF
TGTGCCAGCAGTACTTATACTAACACTGAAGCTTTCTTT
>TRBV5-6|TRBJ2-5|NA|NA
CASSFDPDSSQAGTQYF
TGTGCCAGCAGCTTTGACCCCGACTCGTCACAGGCCGGGACCCAGTACTTC
>TRBV7-6|TRBJ2-1|NA|TRBD2
CASSSGRGGPHEQFF
TGTGCCAGCAGCTCAGGGCGCGGGGGGCCTCATGAGCAGTTCTTC
>TRBV15|TRBJ2-7|NA|NA
CATSAVHGSYEQYF
TGTGCCACCAGCGCAGTTCACGGGTCCTACGAGCAGTACTTC
>TRBV7-2|TRBJ1-5|NA|TRBD1
CASSARTGDNQPQHF
TGTGCCAGCAGCGCGCGGACAGGGGACAATCAGCCCCAGCATTTT
>TRBV25-1|TRBJ2-1|NA|TRBD2
CASSEPPPAGGDNEQFF
TGTGCCAGCAGTGAACCCCCCCCAGCGGGGGGGGACAATGAGCAGTTCTTC
>TRBV29-1|TRBJ2-1|NA|NA
CSPSRDNEQFF
TGCAGCCCGTCCCGCGACAATGAGCAGTTCTTC
>TRBV5-1|TRBJ1-1|NA|NA
CASSQQGNTEAFF
TGCGCCAGCAGCCAACAGGGGAACACTGAAGCTTTCTTT
>TRBV4-2|TRBJ1-1|NA|TRBD1
CASSQVRTGGAQRKAFF
TGTGCCAGCAGCCAAGTAAGGACAGGGGGCGCTCAACGTAAAGCTTTCTTT
>TRBV19|TRBJ1-6|NA|NA
CASSIKSSYNSPLHF
TGTGCCAGTAGTATCAAGAGCTCCTATAATTCACCCCTCCACTTT
>TRBV5-4|TRBJ1-1|NA|NA
CASSSVRTEAFF
TGTGCCAGCAGCTCTGTACGGACTGAAGCTTTCTTT
>TRBV28|TRBJ2-3|NA|NA
CASSSLLAGGNTQYF
TGTGCCAGCTCTTCCCTGCTAGCAGGTGGGAATACGCAGTATTTT
>TRBV5-1|TRBJ1-2|NA|NA
CASSLAGEAVGYTF
TGCGCCAGCAGCTTGGCCGGTGAAGCGGTGGGCTACACCTTC
>TRBV6-1|TRBJ1-3|NA|NA
CASQLAGDTIYF
TGTGCCAGCCAACTCGCGGGTGACACCATATATTTT
>TRBV9|TRBJ2-1|NA|TRBD2
CASSAAALGLAGYNEQFF
TGTGCCAGCAGCGCCGCCGCCCTTGGACTAGCGGGCTACAATGAGCAGTTCTTC
>TRBV5-4|TRBJ2-5|NA|TRBD2
CASSLGFGGAQETQYF
TGTGCCAGCAGCTTGGGTTTCGGGGGGGCCCAGGAGACCCAGTACTTC
>TRBV5-1|TRBJ2-2|NA|NA
CASSLRQNTGELFF
TGCGCCAGCAGCTTAAGACAAAACACCGGGGAGCTGTTTTTT
>TRBV2|TRBJ1-1|NA|TRBD1
CASTGKGAWTEAFF
TGTGCCAGCACAGGAAAGGGGGCTTGGACTGAAGCTTTCTTT
>TRBV5-6|TRBJ2-4|NA|NA
CASSLSAGLAKNIQYF
TGTGCCAGCAGCTTGTCTGCGGGGTTAGCCAAAAACATTCAGTACTTC